These T cell receptor beta chains were read from a single sample in a study of shared clonotypes between healthy human individuals. Only in-frame clones appear in the TCRdb table, and some are missing; sequencing was by immunoSEQ multiplex PCR. The sample shows roughly 500,000 clones, less than 96% of them seen only once. Sequencing was done on a sample of naive CD4+ T cells sorted from blood. These TCRs come from a woman aged 30 to 39 in good health. CDR3s include the opening cysteine and the closing phenylalanine or tryptophan. A D gene is named only where the DNA matches it firmly. A clone size is listed for some rows: how often the clone was seen (once, few, many), or a class if it is expanded.

CDR3 protein: CAATDSSSYEQYF
CDR3 DNA: TGTGCTGCGACGGACTCGAGCTCCTACGAGCAGTACTTC
D gene: -
J gene: TRBJ2-7
clone size: -
V gene: TRBV28

CDR3 protein: CASSFRVNQETQYF
CDR3 DNA: TGTGCCAGCAGTTTCAGAGTTAACCAAGAGACCCAGTACTTC
D gene: -
J gene: TRBJ2-5
clone size: -
V gene: TRBV28

CDR3 protein: CASSDRVGGEQYF
CDR3 DNA: TGTGCCAGCAGTGACAGGGTGGGAGGCGAGCAGTACTTC
D gene: -
J gene: TRBJ2-7
clone size: -
V gene: TRBV6-4

CDR3 protein: CATSTTLAGSFTDTQYF
CDR3 DNA: TGTGCCACCAGCACCACTTTAGCGGGATCCTTCACAGATACGCAGTATTTT
D gene: TRBD2
J gene: TRBJ2-3
clone size: -
V gene: TRBV15

CDR3 protein: CASSSGWGSGNEQFF
CDR3 DNA: TGTGCCAGCAGCTCCGGGTGGGGGTCGGGGAATGAGCAGTTCTTC
D gene: -
J gene: TRBJ2-1
clone size: -
V gene: TRBV7-7

CDR3 protein: CASSRGTGHYEQYF
CDR3 DNA: TGTGCCAGCAGCCGTGGGACAGGGCACTACGAGCAGTACTTC
D gene: TRBD1
J gene: TRBJ2-7
clone size: -
V gene: TRBV5-8

CDR3 protein: CASSLAGLNEQFF
CDR3 DNA: TGTGCCAGCAGCTTAGCAGGGCTAAATGAGCAGTTCTTC
D gene: -
J gene: TRBJ2-1
clone size: -
V gene: TRBV7-2

CDR3 protein: CASKDSYYHQPQHF
CDR3 DNA: TGTGCCAGTAAGGACAGTTACTACCATCAGCCCCAGCATTTT
D gene: -
J gene: TRBJ1-5
clone size: -
V gene: TRBV19

CDR3 protein: CASSPPQGYSNQPQHF
CDR3 DNA: TGTGCCAGTAGTCCTCCACAGGGGTATAGCAATCAGCCCCAGCATTTT
D gene: TRBD1
J gene: TRBJ1-5
clone size: once
V gene: TRBV19

CDR3 protein: CATSTPLRGLLYGYTF
CDR3 DNA: TGTGCCACCTCCACCCCTTTGAGGGGGCTTCTCTATGGCTACACCTTC
D gene: TRBD1
J gene: TRBJ1-2
clone size: -
V gene: TRBV15

CDR3 protein: CASSTGQGAGEQYF
CDR3 DNA: TGCGCCAGCAGCACAGGACAGGGGGCGGGCGAGCAGTACTTC
D gene: TRBD1
J gene: TRBJ2-7
clone size: once
V gene: TRBV5-1

CDR3 protein: CATSLVGREAFF
CDR3 DNA: TGTGCCACCAGCCTAGTTGGGAGGGAAGCTTTCTTT
D gene: -
J gene: TRBJ1-1
clone size: -
V gene: TRBV15

CDR3 protein: CASNQGVDTEAFF
CDR3 DNA: TGTGCCAGCAACCAGGGCGTGGACACTGAAGCTTTCTTT
D gene: -
J gene: TRBJ1-1
clone size: -
V gene: TRBV28

CDR3 protein: CASGRSSYNEQFF
CDR3 DNA: TGTGCCAGCGGGCGCAGCTCCTACAATGAGCAGTTCTTC
D gene: -
J gene: TRBJ2-1
clone size: -
V gene: TRBV28

CDR3 protein: CASSQGGGQETQYF
CDR3 DNA: TGTGCCAGCAGCCAGGGAGGGGGGCAAGAGACCCAGTACTTC
D gene: -
J gene: TRBJ2-5
clone size: -
V gene: TRBV5-4

CDR3 protein: CASSVSGGVQPQHF
CDR3 DNA: TGTGCCAGCAGTGTATCGGGGGGCGTTCAGCCCCAGCATTTT
D gene: -
J gene: TRBJ1-5
clone size: few
V gene: TRBV2

CDR3 protein: CASSWGRGQETQYF
CDR3 DNA: TGCGCCAGCAGCTGGGGCAGGGGCCAGGAGACCCAGTACTTC
D gene: -
J gene: TRBJ2-5
clone size: -
V gene: TRBV5-1

CDR3 protein: CASSSSGASYEQYF
CDR3 DNA: TGTGCCAGCAGCTCCTCGGGGGCTTCCTACGAGCAGTACTTC
D gene: -
J gene: TRBJ2-7
clone size: few
V gene: TRBV7-9

CDR3 protein: CASSSRQGANTGELFF
CDR3 DNA: TGTGCCAGCAGCTCCCGACAGGGAGCCAACACCGGGGAGCTGTTTTTT
D gene: TRBD1
J gene: TRBJ2-2
clone size: -
V gene: TRBV5-6

CDR3 protein: CASSSSPIRLAVTGELFF
CDR3 DNA: TGTGCCAGCAGTTCGTCGCCGATTCGGCTAGCTGTGACCGGGGAGCTGTTTTTT
D gene: -
J gene: TRBJ2-2
clone size: -
V gene: TRBV27

CDR3 protein: CASSLRLAASYEQYF
CDR3 DNA: TGTGCCAGCAGCCTTCGACTAGCGGCATCCTACGAGCAGTACTTC
D gene: TRBD2
J gene: TRBJ2-7
clone size: -
V gene: TRBV11-1

CDR3 protein: CASSLGTRETQYF
CDR3 DNA: TGTGCCAGCAGCTTGGGGACTAGGGAGACCCAGTACTTC
D gene: TRBD2
J gene: TRBJ2-5
clone size: once
V gene: TRBV5-8